The clone carrying this T cell receptor beta chain was seen at least ten times. This specimen belongs to a study of molecular identifiers for immune sequencing clone quantification. The CDR3 extends over 14 amino acids. Between the trimmed V and J ends, which lost 4 bases and 2 bases, there was a span of 12 bases. Per the germline V gene, CDR1 is SGHDN and CDR2 is FVKESK. TCRdb used MiXCR to reprocess the PCR reads, holding one entry per CDR3 protein. The sample lists around 470,000 distinct CDR3 sequences; 25% were seen once. The receptor was derived from a human donor in good health. Some libraries in this study had Jurkat cell RNA spiked in. Material: naive CD8+ T cells from blood, with Jurkat cell RNA spiked in. As for subset: FACS-sorted CD8+CD4-CCR7+CD45RA+ naive T cells. The chain combines TRBV14 with TRBJ2-7; weak D call: TRBD1 (6 bases). CDR3 in amino acids: CASSPTGTTYEQYF. CDR3 DNA: TGTGCCAGCAGCCCGACAGGCACAACCTACGAGCAGTACTTC.